The TCR beta chain described here comes from a study of T-cell memory formation after mild COVID-19. Overall study context: TCR clusters mostly belonged to single donors. General study findings and limits: Contracting clones, day 15 to 85, had balanced CD4/CD8, and later expanders favored CD4+.

MiXCR, run by TCRdb on the 5' RACE reads, gives a single entry per CDR3 protein. Of over 250,000 distinct CDR3 sequences in the sample, around 15% were seen once. Germline trimming cut 0 bases from V and 0 bases from J; bases unmatched to any gene: 16. This CDR3 has 21 amino acids. In germline, CDR1 is MGHRA, CDR2 YSYEKL. In its sample, this clonotype was seen a few times. Its antigen is not identified. The sequence was obtained from a man aged 18-30 years who had mild COVID-19 (a few samples of this study predate the infection). Cell type and time point are not known. The rearrangement joins TRBV4-1 to TRBJ2-1; TRBD2 matches 8 bases. Sequenced material: PBMCs or a T cell subset sorted from them (not recorded which). CDR3 nucleotide sequence: TGCGCCAGCAGCCAAGATCTCTTAGGGGCTAGCGGGTTAAGCTCCTACAATGAGCAGTTCTTC. Translated, it gives CASSQDLLGASGLSSYNEQFF.